The source of this TCR beta chain is a study of shared clonotypes between healthy human individuals (dated by TCRdb to the early 2020s). Background on the whole study: Three men and two women, aged 18 to 49 years, made up the cohort. For each donor, three plates each were used for CD4 naive and CD4 memory, two plates were used for CD8 naive, and one plate was used for CD8 memory. To estimate repertoire size and how much clonotype sharing occurs between individuals, the study deeply sequenced the blood TCR repertoires of about 5 healthy adults. To increase sequencing depth and limit assay-specific biases, different laboratories used diverse techniques to prepare libraries and sequence TCR repertoires. Between about 0.85 and 10 billion PBMCs per donor were obtained by leukapheresis.

CD8 naive samples were obtained by positive selection for CCR7 among CD45RO-negative cells, yielding a CD45RA+CCR7+ population from which TemRA cells were excluded. The donors were healthy, HIV-negative adults with no recently reported acute infections or vaccinations. All donors were Caucasian adults living in Nashville, Tennessee, USA. After blood collection by leukapheresis, PBMCs were isolated using Ficoll-Histopaque density gradient centrifugation and then cryopreserved in the vapor phase of liquid nitrogen. Purity and quantity of every magnetically sorted T cell population were checked by analytical flow cytometry. Each sorted fraction had its genomic DNA isolated and then quantified by UV absorbance on a Nanodrop 2000c. General study outcomes and caveats: Pairwise subsampling indicated that sequencing depth was expected to affect the degree of clonotype sharing among donors. When several donors were compared, the shared fraction of clonotypes was 5% to 6.5% for naive CD4, roughly 3.3% for naive CD8, more than 2% for memory CD4, and 0.3% to 0.5% for memory CD8. Larger estimated clonotype richness was generally found for naive subsets than for memory subsets. Only blood was sampled, and tissue TCR repertoires likely differ from those in blood. Because the study included only a small number of donors, the genetic and exposure-history diversity represented was limited. Compared with non-shared clonotypes, the clonotypes found in all four sorted-subset donors had higher generation probabilities. Rarefaction of sorted-subset datasets indicated incomplete sequencing despite the large sequencing depth.

On this clone itself: The antigen it recognizes is unknown. Base qualities are not at hand, and no much larger clone is one base apart.

Using the deep immunoSEQ assay, TCR CDR3 regions were amplified from genomic DNA by multiplex PCR. Genomic DNA extracted from each cell subset was distributed evenly over all wells of several immunoSEQ 96-well plates, and each plate served as one replicate. For sorted subsets, around 200 ng genomic DNA, equal to tens of thousands of T cell genomes, was loaded into each replicate PCR. The purified libraries were quantified using a Qubit 3.0 fluorometer, sized with a Bioanalyzer 2100, and then quantified again using the KAPA Library Quantification kit. Every immunoSEQ 96-well plate was sequenced on a dedicated single-read 150-cycle Illumina NextSeq 550 flow cell. As for the authors' bioinformatics: Because the immunoSEQ output held only junctional sequences and lacked quality scores, the filtering could not match the filtering applied to full-length reads. Sequences were annotated with PyIR, a Python wrapper for IgBLAST v1.9, using IMGT germline references to assign V/J genes and CDR3. Reads were removed for weak V/J assignments (E-value above 1e-6), missing CDR3, stop codons, out-of-frame junctions, or ambiguous translated residues. V3J clonotypes were defined by identical inferred V gene, J gene, and CDR3 amino acid sequence. Percentage overlap between repertoires was computed as shared unique clonotypes divided by the size of the smaller repertoire. Repertoire richness was assessed with RTK rarefaction, the Chao1 estimator, and Recon v2.1 estimates of unobserved clonotypes. Generation probabilities were computed with OLGA for all TCRbeta clonotypes obtained by the gDNA method from a handful of donors. This immuneACCESS table, as held by TCRdb, lists in-frame sequences with V and J called but not all clones. Of the missing ones, under half trace to an unresolved V gene in checked studies; the others have no known cause. V and J calls plus clone size are reproduced from that table; the DNA served to infer D and trimming. The sample table lists about 680,000 clones, around 92% of them with a count of one. The ten largest clonotypes hold approximately 25% of the sample.

The receptor's source is a man aged 25 to 45 in good health. The sample comprised naive CD8+ T cells sorted from blood. This specimen's cell subset or site label, per the study, means: CD45RA+CCR7+.

CDR3 reads: CASSKACQPYPYEQYF. The nucleotide sequence is given as TGTGCCAGCAGCAAAGCTTGCCAGCCGTACCCCTACGAGCAGTACTTC. The sequence joins TRBV21-1 to TRBJ2-7. TRBV21-1 is tagged as a pseudogene. Including the terminal cysteine and phenylalanine, the CDR3 comprises 16 residues. Of the read, only the CDR3 DNA is kept; its 48 bases are in frame from base 1.